These 22 T cell receptor beta chains were all obtained from the same sample, sequenced in a study of blood T cell repertoires in COVID-19. Profiling relied on immunoSEQ multiplex PCR, and the TCRdb table lists in-frame clones only, not all of them. This table has about 150,000 clones, over 80% appearing once. Sequencing was done on a sample of PBMCs or T cells enriched from blood (not recorded which). Receptor source: a man in his 70s who had been exposed to COVID-19.

In DNA form, the CDR3 reads TGTGCCACCCCGGGACTAGCGTACGGGGAGCTGTTTTTT. Translated, it gives CATPGLAYGELFF. The chain has TRBV24-1 and TRBJ2-2, with 10 positions matching TRBD2. In germline, CDR1 is KGHDR, CDR2 SFDVKD. V shed 9 bases, J shed 7 bases, and the junction held 4 bases outside the gene matches. The CDR3 spans 13 residues.

The chain employs TRBV10-1 and TRBJ1-2; 8 positions match TRBD1. V was clipped by 6 bases and J by 3 bases; unmatched bases: 6. The germline gives CDR1 WNHNN, CDR2 SYGVQD (reference sequence). The CDR3 is 14 residues long. CDR3 DNA: TGCGCCAGCAGCCCCGCAGGGGGCGACTATGGCTACACCTTC. Its translation is CASSPAGGDYGYTF.

This clone has only one observation. This chain links TRBV4-1 with TRBJ2-1; 8 nucleotides agree with TRBD2. The germline gives CDR1 MGHRA, CDR2 YSYEKL. V was pared by 4 bases and J by 10 bases, with 24 bases of the junction left unmatched. The length of the CDR3 is 19 residues. CDR3 protein: CASSLMPGGSIAGQAEQFF. The CDR3 DNA follows: TGCGCCAGCAGCCTAATGCCCGGGGGATCAATAGCGGGACAAGCCGAGCAGTTCTTC.

On this clone itself: The missing conserved phenylalanine or tryptophan at the end of this CDR3 makes a read error likely. No DNA is shown, since the ends of the CDR3 on it are uncertain; the CDR3 is the one TCRdb lists. V is TRBV5-6 and J is TRBJ2-7; the D call in the table, TRBD1, was not verified against the DNA. The CDR3 adds up to 15 amino acids, both ends counted. The V gene's germline CDR1 is SGHDT and CDR2 YYEEEE. Here the CDR3 reads CASSKGTGGSRFLLL.

This chain joins TRBV3-1 (or the pseudogene TRBV3-2) and TRBJ2-1; D is possibly TRBD2 (6 bases). In germline, CDR1 is LGHDT, CDR2 YNNKEL (reference sequence). This CDR3 spans 16 amino acids. V was cut by 4 bases and J by 2 bases, with 15 bases left in between. DNA for the CDR3: TGTGCCAGCAGCCCCTTGGCGGGGTTAACCTACAATGAGCAGTTCTTC. Translation gives CASSPLAGLTYNEQFF.

The chain is built from TRBV6-5 and TRBJ1-2, with unresolved D. This CDR3 has 14 residues. Germline V lookup: CDR1 MNHEY, CDR2 SVGAGI. Trimming removed 0 bases at V and 8 bases at J, with 13 bases between. CDR3 loop: CASSYSDNSGGYTF. Written as DNA, the CDR3 is TGTGCCAGCAGTTACTCCGACAACTCGGGGGGCTACACCTTC.

This clone showed up just a few times. This chain connects TRBV23-1 to TRBJ2-3; D is perhaps TRBD2 (5 bases). TRBV23-1 counts as an open reading frame of uncertain function. The CDR3 extends over 15 amino acids. Trimming cost V 8 bases and J 9 bases, with 24 bases left between them. CDR3 in amino acids: CASFRAPLSGWTQYF. The CDR3 nucleotides read TGCGCCAGCTTCCGGGCCCCCCTTTCGGGGTGGACGCAGTATTTT.

The chain links TRBV27 to TRBJ1-5; 9 nucleotides agree with TRBD1. CDR3 length: 15 amino acids. Germline V gene data show CDR1 as MNHEY and CDR2 as SMNVEV (reference sequence). V lost 7 bases to trimming and J lost 0 bases; unmatched junction nucleotides: 4. The DNA for the CDR3 is TGTGCCAGCAAGGACAGGGGTTATAGCAATCAGCCCCAGCATTTT. Its protein product is CASKDRGYSNQPQHF.

The rearrangement joins TRBV5-8 to TRBJ1-2, with 9 positions matching TRBD1. Germline CDR1 reads SGHTS; CDR2 reads YDEGEE. The CDR3 is made up of 15 amino acids. J was trimmed by 3 bases and V by 3 bases; bases with no gene match: 6. The DNA for the CDR3 is TGTGCCAGCAGCTCCTCCGGGACAGGGCACTATGGCTACACCTTC. This gives the protein CASSSSGTGHYGYTF.

V gene TRBV10-3 combines with J gene TRBJ2-1; D is undetermined. The CDR3 is 11 residues long. The ends were cut back, 4 bases at V and 7 bases at J, with 5 bases in the middle. CDR1 and CDR2 (germline): ENHRY, SYGVKD. CDR3 DNA: TGTGCCATCAGTGCTAAGAATGAGCAGTTCTTC. The encoded protein is CAISAKNEQFF.

The chain employs TRBV6-5 and TRBJ2-7, with 8 bases identical to TRBD1. CDR3 length: 14 residues. V trimming: 2 bases; J trimming: 7 bases; junction bases outside the gene matches: 7. CDR1 and CDR2 (germline): MNHEY, SVGAGI. This CDR3 is CASSYTGGPREQYF. CDR3 nucleotides: TGTGCCAGCAGTTACACAGGGGGGCCTAGGGAGCAGTACTTC.

The V call is TRBV12-3 or TRBV12-4, the J call TRBJ2-7, with 9 bases lining up with TRBD1. V shed 6 bases, J shed 7 bases, and the junction held 7 bases outside the gene matches. CDR3 length: 13 amino acids. The CDR3 coding sequence is TGTGCCAGCAGGAGACAGGGGGTTTGGGAGCAGTACTTC. This gives the protein CASRRQGVWEQYF.

The chain joins TRBV19 to TRBJ1-6; no clear D. This CDR3 is built from 14 residues. Trimming took off 10 bases at V and 0 bases at J, with 10 bases between the two ends. Per the germline V gene, CDR1 is LNHDA and CDR2 is SQIVND (reference sequence). The CDR3 region is CATHSSSYNSPLHF. The DNA of the CDR3 is TGTGCCACCCACAGTAGCTCCTATAATTCACCCCTCCACTTT.

V is TRBV5-1 and J is TRBJ2-1, with TRBD2 matching 8 bases. CDR3 length: 13 amino acids. Germline CDR1 is SGHRS and CDR2 is YFSETQ. The trim removed 5 bases at V and 9 bases at J, leaving 7 bases unmatched. The DNA for the CDR3 is TGCGCCAGCAGTTTAGGACTAGCTGCTGAGCAGTTCTTC. It codes for CASSLGLAAEQFF.

The table lists this clone with many counts. The J gene is TRBJ1-5, the V gene TRBV19, with 8 bases lining up with TRBD1. V gave up 1 base and J gave up 2 bases; unmatched junction bases: 4. The germline V gene has CDR1 LNHDA and CDR2 SQIVND (reference sequence). This CDR3 region has 16 residues. The CDR3 coding sequence is TGTGCCAGTAGTATAGGTGGGGGACAGGGCAATCAGCCCCAGCATTTT. This encodes CASSIGGGQGNQPQHF.

The chain couples TRBV30 to TRBJ1-3; tentatively, D is TRBD1 (6 bases). V was clipped by 8 bases and J by 4 bases, with 12 bases between them. The germline V gene has CDR1 GTSNPN and CDR2 SVGIG (reference sequence). The CDR3 spans 12 residues. The CDR3 DNA sequence: TGTGCCCTTACAGGGTCCGGAAACACCATATATTTT. Its translation: CALTGSGNTIYF.

This rearrangement joins TRBV7-9 to TRBJ1-1, with D possibly matching TRBD1 (5 bases). The CDR3 extends over 15 amino acids. Trimming removed 3 bases at V and 2 bases at J, with 13 bases between. Germline loops: CDR1 SEHNR, CDR2 FQNEAQ (reference sequence). CDR3 amino acids: CASSFMQGSNTEAFF. Here the CDR3 DNA reads TGTGCCAGCAGCTTTATGCAGGGAAGTAACACTGAAGCTTTCTTT.

This chain connects TRBV4-2 to TRBJ2-2, with 15 bases aligning to TRBD2. There are 21 residues in the CDR3. The V gene end was trimmed by 4 bases and the J gene end by 5 bases; junction bases not matched to a gene: 17. The germline gives CDR1 LGHNA, CDR2 YNFKEQ. CDR3 sequence reads: CASSPRGTSGRKGTRTGELFF. CDR3 sequence (DNA): TGTGCCAGCAGCCCGCGGGGGACTAGCGGGAGGAAGGGGACCCGGACCGGGGAGCTGTTTTTT.

This chain joins TRBV7-6 and TRBJ2-1, with 9 bases matching TRBD2. CDR3 length: 15 amino acids. Per germline, CDR1 SGHVS and CDR2 FNYEAQ. J lost 5 bases, V lost 5 bases, and 7 bases had no gene match. The CDR3 region has the DNA TGTGCCAGCAGCCTTCGACTAGCGGCCAACAATGAGCAGTTCTTC. This encodes CASSLRLAANNEQFF.

The rearrangement joins TRBV29-1 to TRBJ1-1; D is undetermined. The germline CDR1 and CDR2 sequences are SQVTM and ANQGSEA. The ends were cut back, 5 bases at V and 6 bases at J, with 10 bases in the middle. The CDR3 is made up of 11 amino acids. The CDR3 loop is CSVLPRAEAFF. The DNA for the CDR3 is TGCAGCGTTCTTCCCCGCGCTGAAGCTTTCTTT.

This clone was counted between two and nine times. The chain has TRBV27 and TRBJ1-4; the D gene is possibly TRBD1 (5 bases). Germline V gives CDR1 MNHEY, CDR2 SMNVEV (reference sequence). Trimming stripped 2 bases from V and 7 bases from J, with 11 bases between. This CDR3 region has 14 residues. The CDR3 loop reads CASSLSLTGEKLFF. The CDR3 region has the DNA TGTGCCAGCAGTTTAAGTCTTACAGGTGAAAAACTGTTTTTT.

The rearrangement uses TRBV4-3 and TRBJ1-4; tentative D call: TRBD1 (5 bases). Germline loops: CDR1 LGHNA, CDR2 YSLEER. The CDR3 covers 18 residues. Trimming took off 0 bases at V and 8 bases at J, with 22 bases between the two ends. The CDR3 reads CASSQERNGGVEWEKLFF. The CDR3, as DNA: TGCGCCAGCAGCCAAGAAAGAAATGGGGGGGTCGAATGGGAAAAACTGTTTTTT.